The 2 T cell receptor beta chains in this list originate from one sample, sequenced in a study of blood T cell repertoires in COVID-19. TCRdb's table, derived via immunoSEQ multiplex PCR, lists solely in-frame clones and lacks some. Among tens of thousands of clones listed, 82% were seen once. Sequencing used peripheral blood. The source is a woman aged 55-75 years with acute or convalescent COVID-19.

This clone was recorded a few times. V gene TRBV19 combines with J gene TRBJ2-7; TRBD2 matches 9 bases. Germline V gene lookup returns CDR1 LNHDA and CDR2 SQIVND (reference sequence). The CDR3 length is 15 residues. The trim removed 7 bases at V and 0 bases at J, leaving 7 bases unmatched. This CDR3 reads CASKKAGGNSYEQYF. The DNA of the CDR3 is TGTGCCAGTAAGAAAGCGGGGGGAAACTCCTACGAGCAGTACTTC.

The chain uses TRBV28 and TRBJ1-1, with TRBD1 matching 11 bases. Germline V CDR1 and CDR2: MDHEN, SYDVKM. This CDR3 region has 18 residues. Trimming at V came to 6 bases and at J to 9 bases, leaving 21 bases not matched to a gene. The CDR3 DNA reads TGTGCCAGCAGCTCAACCGGACAGGGGGCGGGATGGGGTCTACAAGCTTTCTTT. This encodes CASSSTGQGAGWGLQAFF.